By its share, the clone carrying this T cell receptor beta chain is medium-sized. The antigen remains unidentified. The sample is drawn from a study of OX40 agonist ivuxolimab in advanced cancers. Study overall: Ivuxolimab is an agonistic anti-OX40 (CD134) antibody, and patients were treated with it. General study points: Low clonal expansion, among the lowest seen, marked partial responders at 0.1-3.0 mg/kg.

Using immunoSEQ multiplex PCR, the repertoire was profiled, and TCRdb retains in-frame clones only, with some absent. The sample records 70,000 to 75,000 clones, 80% to 90% being singletons. Material: CD4+ or CD8+ T cells sorted from blood, obtained in a trial of the OX40 agonist ivuxolimab. This sequence was found in an adult with an advanced solid tumor such as melanoma, head and neck, liver or kidney cancer.

The CDR3 nucleotides read TGTGCCAGCTCGGGACAGAACTCCTACGAGCAGTACTTC. This translates into CASSGQNSYEQYF. The gene calls are TRBV6-1 and TRBJ2-7; 7 nucleotides align to TRBD1. CDR1 is MNHNS and CDR2 is SASEGT in the germline V gene. The V and J ends lost 8 bases and 0 bases, in that order; junction bases with no gene match: 4. The CDR3 has 13 amino acids.